Listed below are T cell receptor beta chains from one sample, sequenced in a study of blood T cell repertoires in COVID-19. TCRdb's table, derived via immunoSEQ multiplex PCR, lists solely in-frame clones and lacks some. The repertoire includes roughly 200,000 clones, approximately 80% of them detected once, and more than 4% sits in the top ten. Sequences were obtained from PBMCs or T cells enriched from blood (not recorded which). The receptors shown here come from a woman in her fifties or sixties with acute COVID-19. Both conserved end residues are part of each CDR3. Each record gives: D gene, CDR3 length, J gene, clone size, V gene, CDR3 DNA, CDR3 protein. The D gene is left open where the match is weak. Clone size is shown for a subset of rows, as once, few, many or a class of expanded clone.

>TRBD2|14|TRBJ2-1|.|TRBV7-2
TGTGCCAGCAGTTACGGACTAGCGGGAGTTGAGCAGTTCTTC
CASSYGLAGVEQFF
>.|16|TRBJ1-5|few|TRBV24-1
TGTGCCACCAGTGATCCGGGACTTAAAGGGATGCAGCCCCAGCATTTT
CATSDPGLKGMQPQHF
>.|13|TRBJ1-5|.|TRBV29-1
TGCAGCGTTGGATGGGGGCCCAATCAGCCCCAGCATTTT
CSVGWGPNQPQHF
>TRBD2|15|TRBJ2-7|.|TRBV5-4
TGTGCCAGCAGCACGACCGGGACTAGGGGGTACGAGCAGTACTTC
CASSTTGTRGYEQYF
>.|16|TRBJ2-1|.|TRBV27
TGTGCCAGCAGTTTGGTGTCGGGGGTCATCTACAATGAGCAGTTCTTC
CASSLVSGVIYNEQFF
>.|17|TRBJ2-7|once|TRBV4-3
TGCGCCAGCAGCCAAGATCTCTGGGGACTCAGGGCCTACGAGCAGTACTTC
CASSQDLWGLRAYEQYF
>.|14|TRBJ2-7|.|TRBV5-8
TGTGCCAGCAGCTTGGAAGGGGCCTCCTACGAGCAGTACTTC
CASSLEGASYEQYF
>.|18|TRBJ1-5|.|TRBV19
TGTGCCAGTAGTATAAGGGGTGCAGGGGCGGCTGGCAATCAGCCCCAGCATTTT
CASSIRGAGAAGNQPQHF
>TRBD1|17|TRBJ1-4|.|TRBV7-9
TGTGCCAGCAGCACCGGGGACAGGGCAGGGTTTGGTGAAAAACTGTTTTTT
CASSTGDRAGFGEKLFF
>TRBD2|20|TRBJ2-3|.|TRBV2
TGTGCCAGCAGTGAAGCCCGGGGACTAGCGGGCTCCTACGGCGCAGATACGCAGTATTTT
CASSEARGLAGSYGADTQYF
>.|13|TRBJ1-1|.|TRBV19
TGTGCCAGTAGTATCTACAGGAGCACTGAAGCTTTCTTT
CASSIYRSTEAFF
>TRBD2|14|TRBJ2-1|.|TRBV2
TGTGCCAGTAGCGGGAGCTTCATTGAGGCTGAGCAGTTCTTC
CASSGSFIEAEQFF
>TRBD1|14|TRBJ2-4|.|TRBV7-2
TGTGCCAGCAGCTTGGACAGGGGAAATAACATTCAGTACTTC
CASSLDRGNNIQYF
>.|15|TRBJ1-6|.|TRBV7-8
TGTGCCAGCACCTGGACACCAGGAATGAATTCACCCCTCCACTTT
CASTWTPGMNSPLHF
>.|13|TRBJ1-6|few|TRBV6-2/TRBV6-3
TGTGCCAGCAACCCTCTCCACGGTTCACCCCTCCACTTT
CASNPLHGSPLHF
>.|13|TRBJ2-3|.|TRBV29-1
TGCAGCGTTGAAGATCTAATCACAGATACGCAGTATTTT
CSVEDLITDTQYF